The present T cell receptor beta chain was sequenced within a study of TIL therapy for anti-PD-1-resistant metastatic lung cancer. Regarding time point: pre-treatment sample, taken before nivolumab and TIL therapy. Pleural nodules or supraclavicular lymph nodes made up most of the excised metastases sampled. The immunoSEQ assay was v3. TCRdb keeps only in-frame clones here, not all; method: immunoSEQ multiplex PCR. The table records roughly 26,000 clones, around 70% of them present only once. This CDR3 is built from 16 residues. Trimming removed 8 bases from V and 0 bases from J, with 17 bases in between. Per germline, CDR1 PRHDT and CDR2 FYEKMQ (reference sequence).

The rearrangement links TRBV13 to TRBJ2-1; perhaps D is TRBD1 or TRBD2 (5 bases each). The receptor's source is a person between 30 and 79 years old with non-small cell lung cancer. The specimen was tumor tissue, collected at baseline. The CDR3 protein is CASQSSGRVSYNEQFF. DNA of the CDR3: TGTGCCAGCCAAAGTTCGGGGCGGGTCTCCTACAATGAGCAGTTCTTC. Using reference TRBV13 and TRBJ2-1 for the parts outside the CDR3, the full variable domain is AAGVIQSPRHLIKEKRETATLKCYPIPRHDTVYWYQQGPGQDPQFLISFYEKMQSDKGSIPDRFSAQQFSDYHSELNMSSLELGDSALYFCASQSSGRVSYNEQFFGPGTRLTVL.